One and the same sample provided the 23 T cell receptor beta chains below, sequenced in a study of CD8+CD57+ T cells in acquired aplastic anemia. CDR3 and TCR beta VDJ profiling relied on genomic DNA as the template. One entry per CDR3 protein, called by TCRdb with MiXCR from the reads. The repertoire includes a few hundred thousand distinct CDR3 sequences, 65% to 80% of them detected once, and approximately 3.8% sits in the top ten. The specimen sequenced was sorted CD4+, CD8+, or CD8+CD57+ T cells (not recorded which) from PBMCs. All receptors derive from a human donor in good health, serving as a control.

The sample holds one count of this clonotype. This rearrangement joins TRBV6-1 to TRBJ2-7; maybe TRBD2 (5 bases). This CDR3 contains 12 residues. Germline-derived CDR1 and CDR2 are MNHNS and SASEGT. Between the trimmed V and J ends, which lost 6 bases and 7 bases, there was a span of 13 bases. In DNA form, the CDR3 reads TGTGCCAGCAGGAAGGCGGGTGGGGAGCAGTACTTC. The encoded protein is CASRKAGGEQYF.

V gene TRBV19 combines with J gene TRBJ1-6; TRBD1 aligns across 7 bases. Per germline, CDR1 LNHDA and CDR2 SQIVND (reference sequence). The CDR3 is 12 amino acids. J gave up 13 bases and V 7 bases, and 7 bases lay outside the gene matches. The CDR3: CASTKGANPLHF. For the CDR3, the DNA is TGTGCCAGTACCAAGGGGGCGAATCCCCTCCACTTT. Full variable domain (rest looked up from reference TRBV19 and TRBJ1-6): DGGITQSPKYLFRKEGQNVTLSCEQNLNHDAMYWYRQDPGQGLRLIYYSQIVNDFQKGDIAEGYSVSREKKESFPLTVTSAQKNPTAFYLCASTKGANPLHFGNGTRLTVT.

This clonotype showed up just once. The junction and the germline gene differ at one end; a read error may be behind it. V usage is TRBV9 and J usage is TRBJ1-3; D is ambiguous. This CDR3 has 14 amino acids. Germline V CDR1 and CDR2: SGDLS, YYNGEE. The chain's CDR3 is CASSSDASLNYEHF. CDR3 DNA: TGTGCCAGCAGCTCGGACGCGTCACTGAACTACGAACATTTT.

Details on this clonotype: Lacking the conserved final phenylalanine or tryptophan, this CDR3 likely reflects a read error. No DNA is shown, since the ends of the CDR3 on it are uncertain; the CDR3 is the one TCRdb lists. The rearrangement links TRBV7-3 to TRBJ2-7; the table's TRBD2 call for D was not verified on the DNA. The germline V gene encodes CDR1 SGHTA and CDR2 FQGTGA. The CDR3 extends over 14 residues, inclusive of both ends. The CDR3 sequence: CASSQSEVGRSPPL.

V usage is TRBV29-1 and J usage is TRBJ1-2; D is unresolved. The CDR3 covers 12 residues. V gave up 7 bases and J gave up 3 bases, with 12 bases separating them. The V gene's germline CDR1 is SQVTM and CDR2 ANQGSEA. The CDR3 loop reads CSGGGGDYGYTF. CDR3 sequence (DNA): TGCAGCGGGGGAGGAGGCGACTATGGCTACACCTTC.

This clonotype was seen once. The genes are TRBV19 and TRBJ1-2; D is unresolved. V was cut by 4 bases and J by 11 bases, with 20 bases left in between. The CDR3 is 14 amino acids. Germline V CDR1 and CDR2: LNHDA, SQIVND (reference sequence). The DNA of the CDR3 is TGTGCCAGTAGTAACCAGGCGGGCCTACATACTTACACCTTC. It translates to CASSNQAGLHTYTF.

This clonotype was seen just once. The junction and the germline gene differ at one end; a read error may be behind it. This chain uses TRBV2 with TRBJ2-1; tentatively, D is TRBD2 (5 bases). The germline CDR1 and CDR2 sequences are SNHLY and FYNNEI. There are 14 residues in the CDR3. In nucleotides, the CDR3 is TGTGCCAGCAGCTTAGGCGCGGGCTACAAGGAGGAGTACTTC. Amino acid sequence: CASSLGAGYKEEYF.

As to this clonotype: Because the CDR3's place on the DNA is in doubt, the DNA is left out and the CDR3 is given as listed by TCRdb. J is TRBJ2-6 and V is TRBV9; TRBD1 is taken as the D call from the table, unchecked against the DNA. Germline lookup yields CDR1 SGDLS and CDR2 YYNGEE. The CDR3 sequence runs 14 residues, both termini included. This CDR3 reads CASSVGVGAGGYAF.

With respect to this clonotype: A much more abundant neighbour one base away suggests this may be a read error. The V call is TRBV6-1, the J call TRBJ2-3, with 7 bases matching TRBD1. The CDR3 covers 14 residues. Germline values: CDR1 MNHNS, CDR2 SASEGT. The CDR3 protein is CASRDIMGTDMQYF. The DNA for the CDR3 is TGTGCCAGCAGAGATATAATGGGGACAGATATGCAGTATTTT.

This clonotype was recorded only once. The chain recombines TRBV20-1 with TRBJ1-1; unclear D gene. Trimming took 5 bases from V and 8 from J, leaving 18 bases between them. The CDR3 is 13 residues long. Germline CDR1 and CDR2: DFQATT and SNEGSKA (reference sequence). The CDR3 region has the DNA TGCAGTGCTGGCCCATCCGGCAGTACCGAAGCTTTCTTT. This gives the protein CSAGPSGSTEAFF.

At least ten counts were recorded for this clonotype. The V gene is TRBV27, the J gene TRBJ2-7; no firm D call. V was cut by 6 bases and J by 2 bases, with 17 bases left in between. Germline CDR1 MNHEY, CDR2 SMNVEV (reference sequence). The CDR3 contains 15 residues. CDR3 DNA sequence: TGTGCCAGCAGCAAGGCCCGGACCGGCGCCTACGAGCAGTACTTC. Residues: CASSKARTGAYEQYF.

As DNA, the CDR3 is TGCAGTGCTAGAGGCCCAGGCAGGGCCAAAAACATTCAGTACTTC. This translates into CSARGPGRAKNIQYF. The chain links TRBV20-1 to TRBJ2-4; D is unclear. Between the trimmed V and J ends, which lost 1 base and 1 base, there was a span of 11 bases. The CDR3 is 15 amino acids. The germline V gene encodes CDR1 DFQATT and CDR2 SNEGSKA (reference sequence).

This clonotype was recorded at least ten times. Here the CDR3 reads CASRLRGNQETQYF. The DNA for the CDR3 is TGTGCCAGCAGGCTCAGGGGTAACCAAGAGACCCAGTACTTC. This chain connects TRBV5-4 to TRBJ2-5; D possibly corresponds to TRBD1 (6 bases). Germline CDR1 is SGHNT and CDR2 is YYREEE (reference sequence). CDR3 length equals 14 residues. With 5 bases removed from V and 0 bases from J, the gap between germline ends came to 11 bases.

This clonotype was observed once. The V and J genes are TRBV19 and TRBJ1-3; weak D call: TRBD1 (5 bases). The CDR3 contains 16 residues. The V gene's germline CDR1 is LNHDA and CDR2 SQIVND (reference sequence). With 7 bases removed from V and 2 bases from J, the gap between germline ends came to 18 bases. The CDR3 region is CASTPCDTGAGNTIYF. CDR3 DNA: TGTGCCAGTACACCTTGTGATACGGGGGCTGGAAACACCATATATTTT.

The gene calls are TRBV11-2 and TRBJ1-3; D is possibly TRBD1 (6 bases). V was trimmed by 5 bases and J by 2 bases, leaving 16 bases between them. Germline V gene sequence: CDR1 SGHAT, CDR2 FQNNGV. The CDR3 has 16 amino acids. The DNA of the CDR3 is TGTGCCAGCAGCCCAGATATTAGGGGGGCTGGAAACACCATATATTTT. Its protein product is CASSPDIRGAGNTIYF.

The chain recombines TRBV5-1 with TRBJ2-7; no clear D. CDR1 SGHRS and CDR2 YFSETQ come from the germline V gene. The CDR3 extends over 16 amino acids. Trimming took 4 bases from V and 5 from J, leaving 22 bases between them. Written as DNA, the CDR3 is TGCGCCAGCAGCCAACGCGGTTTACGGATGCAAAACGAGCAGTACTTC. It encodes CASSQRGLRMQNEQYF.

Concerning this clonotype itself: The junction differs from germline at one of its ends, possibly a read error. The chain couples TRBV9 to TRBJ1-2; TRBD1 might be the D (5 bases). The CDR3 is made up of 13 amino acids. Germline CDR1 SGDLS, CDR2 YYNGEE. The CDR3 nucleotides are TGTGCCAGCAGCGTATGGGGCATTAATGAAAAACTGTTC. Encoded protein: CASSVWGINEKLF.

The V and J genes are TRBV20-1 and TRBJ2-7; D may be TRBD2 (5 bases). V lost 6 bases to trimming and J lost 2 bases, with 20 bases between them. The CDR3 is 15 amino acids. Germline CDR1 DFQATT, CDR2 SNEGSKA (reference sequence). CDR3 in amino acids: CSARRTAGAPYEQYF. The CDR3 DNA reads as TGCAGTGCCCGCCGGACGGCGGGTGCACCCTACGAGCAGTACTTC.

This clonotype has at least ten counts. As DNA, the CDR3 is TGTGCCAGCAGCGTAGGTAGCTCCTACGAGCAGTACTTC. Translating gives CASSVGSSYEQYF. The chain couples TRBV9 to TRBJ2-7, with no clear D. CDR1 is SGDLS and CDR2 is YYNGEE in the germline V gene. This CDR3 is built from 13 residues. V gave up 0 bases and J gave up 0 bases, with 4 bases separating them.

This clonotype occurred a few times. It may be a read error: a sequence one base away is much more abundant. The V and J genes are TRBV5-1 and TRBJ1-1, with D possibly matching TRBD1 (6 bases). The length of the CDR3 is 16 residues. V dropped 0 bases and J dropped 4 bases, with 16 bases sitting between them. Germline values: CDR1 SGHRS, CDR2 YFSETQ. CDR3 amino acids: CASSLAQGRGSTEAFF. DNA for the CDR3: TGCGCCAGCAGCTTGGCACAGGGCCGGGGGAGCACTGAAGCTTTCTTT.

This rearrangement joins TRBV7-6 to TRBJ2-7; 8 bases map to TRBD2. There are 15 residues in the CDR3. Trimming cost V 1 base and J 0 bases; bases outside gene matches: 2. Per germline, CDR1 SGHVS and CDR2 FNYEAQ. In nucleotides, the CDR3 is TGTGCCAGCAGCTTAGGGACTAGCAGCTCCTACGAGCAGTACTTC. This translates into CASSLGTSSSYEQYF. The whole variable domain, remainder taken from reference TRBV7-6 and TRBJ2-7, is GAGVSQSPRYKVTKRGQDVALRCDPISGHVSLYWYRQALGQGPEFLTYFNYEAQQDKSGLPNDRFSAERPEGSISTLTIQRTEQRDSAMYRCASSLGTSSSYEQYFGPGTRLTVT.

The V and J genes are TRBV7-2 and TRBJ2-5; TRBD1 might be the D (6 bases). Germline V gene sequence: CDR1 SGHTA, CDR2 FQGNSA. Trimming removed 3 bases from V and 14 bases from J, with 25 bases in between. CDR3 length: 15 residues. CDR3 amino acids: CASSFRGNTEAFFYF. The CDR3 coding sequence is TGTGCCAGCAGCTTCAGGGGCAACACTGAAGCGTTCTTTTACTTC. The full variable domain, with the rest looked up from reference TRBV7-2 and TRBJ2-5, is GAGVSQSPSNKVTEKGKDVELRCDPISGHTALYWYRQSLGQGLEFLIYFQGNSAPDKSGLPSDRFSAERTGGSVSTLTIQRTQQEDSAVYLCASSFRGNTEAFFYFGPGTRLLVL.

In regard to this clonotype: An end of the junction does not agree with germline; a read error may underlie this. V is TRBV7-6 and J is TRBJ1-1; D remains ambiguous. The CDR3 is 14 residues long. CDR1 is SGHVS and CDR2 is FNYEAQ in the germline V gene. The CDR3 loop is CASSLNPGSYNEQF. CDR3 in DNA: TGTGCCAGCAGCCTAAACCCGGGATCCTACAATGAGCAGTTT.